This entry describes one T cell receptor beta chain. CDR1 is LNHDA, CDR2 SQIVND, per germline (reference sequence). The ends were cut back, 3 bases at V and 4 bases at J, with 13 bases in the middle. This CDR3 is built from 15 residues. These data come from a study of control samples from healthy donors and cancer patients. Produced via immunoSEQ multiplex PCR; TCRdb's table is partial and in-frame only. The sample has 150,000 to 170,000 clones, roughly 94% seen once; the top ten hold approximately 6%. This TCR was sampled from a man aged 35 to 55 in good health. V is TRBV19 and J is TRBJ2-1; D is uncertain. Sequenced input: blood. The CDR3 DNA reads TGTGCCAGTAGTATGTGGCTAAATGGGTACAATGAGCAGTTCTTC. Translation gives CASSMWLNGYNEQFF.